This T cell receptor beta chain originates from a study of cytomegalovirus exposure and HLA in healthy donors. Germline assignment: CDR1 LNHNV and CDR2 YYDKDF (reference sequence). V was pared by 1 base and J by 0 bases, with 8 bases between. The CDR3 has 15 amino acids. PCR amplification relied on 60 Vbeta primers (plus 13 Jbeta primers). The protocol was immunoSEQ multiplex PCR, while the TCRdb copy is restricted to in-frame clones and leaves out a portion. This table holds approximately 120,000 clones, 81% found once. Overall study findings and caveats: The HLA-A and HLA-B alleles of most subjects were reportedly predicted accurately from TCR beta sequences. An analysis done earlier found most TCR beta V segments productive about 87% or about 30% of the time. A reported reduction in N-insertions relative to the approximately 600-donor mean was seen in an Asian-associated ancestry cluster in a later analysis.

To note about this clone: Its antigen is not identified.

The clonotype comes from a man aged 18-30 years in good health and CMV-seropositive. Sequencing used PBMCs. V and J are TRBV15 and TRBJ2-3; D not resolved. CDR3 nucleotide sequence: TGTGCCACCAGCAGAGCTGAGGAAAGCACAGATACGCAGTATTTT. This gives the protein CATSRAEESTDTQYF.